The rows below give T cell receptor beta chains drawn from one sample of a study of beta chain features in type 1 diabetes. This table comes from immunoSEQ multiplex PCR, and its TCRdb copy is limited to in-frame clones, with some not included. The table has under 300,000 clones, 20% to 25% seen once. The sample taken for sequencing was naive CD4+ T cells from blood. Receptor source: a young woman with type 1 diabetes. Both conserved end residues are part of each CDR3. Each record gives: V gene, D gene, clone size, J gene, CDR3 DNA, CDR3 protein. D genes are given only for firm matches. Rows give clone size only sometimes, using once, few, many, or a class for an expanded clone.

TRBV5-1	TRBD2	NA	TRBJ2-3	TGCGCCAGCAGCCCAAGCGGGAGGACCGATACGCAGTATTTT	CASSPSGRTDTQYF
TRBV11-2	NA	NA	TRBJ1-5	TGTGCCAGCAGCTTAGATTCGGCACCAAGGGGGACCCAGCATTTT	CASSLDSAPRGTQHF
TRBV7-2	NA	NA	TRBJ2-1	TGTGCCAGCAGCTTAGGGTTAGCGGCAAACAACAATGAGCAGTTCTTC	CASSLGLAANNNEQFF
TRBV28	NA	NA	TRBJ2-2	TGTGCCACCAAGGAGGGGCGCGTCGGGGAGCTGTTTTTT	CATKEGRVGELFF
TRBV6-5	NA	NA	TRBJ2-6	TGTGCCAGCAGTCTATTCGTTGCTGGGGCCAACGTCCTGACTTTC	CASSLFVAGANVLTF
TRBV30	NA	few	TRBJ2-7	TGTGCCTGGAGTGTAGAAGGTAGCCAGTACTTC	CAWSVEGSQYF
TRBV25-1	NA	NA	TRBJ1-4	TGTGCCAGCAGTGCCCCTGACAGCGCAACTAATGAAAAACTGTTTTTT	CASSAPDSATNEKLFF
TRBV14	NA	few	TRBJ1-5	TGTGCCAGCAGCGCGGGACGAGGGAGCAATCAGCCCCAGCATTTT	CASSAGRGSNQPQHF
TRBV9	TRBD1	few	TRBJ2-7	TGTGCCAGCAGCGTAGCGGGACAGGGTACCCACGAGCAGTACTTC	CASSVAGQGTHEQYF
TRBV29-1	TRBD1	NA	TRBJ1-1	TGCAGCGTCAAAGGACAGGAAGAACAAGCTTTCTTT	CSVKGQEEQAFF
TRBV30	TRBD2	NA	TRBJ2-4	TGTGCCTGGAGCTCGGCTAGCGGGGGAAACATTCAGTACTTC	CAWSSASGGNIQYF
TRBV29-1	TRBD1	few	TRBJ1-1	TGCAGCGTGGAAGGACAGGGTTTGGGCACTGAAGCTTTCTTT	CSVEGQGLGTEAFF
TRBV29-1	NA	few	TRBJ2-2	TGCAGCTCTCGCATTAGCGGGAACACCGGGGAGCTGTTTTTT	CSSRISGNTGELFF
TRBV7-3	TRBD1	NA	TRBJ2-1	TGTGCCAGCAGCAGTAACAGGGGTCAAGGTGAGCAGTTCTTC	CASSSNRGQGEQFF